This T cell receptor (beta chain) came from a study of control samples from healthy donors and cancer patients. There are 14 residues in the CDR3. Germline V gives CDR1 MNHEY, CDR2 SVGEGT. V gave up 5 bases and J gave up 4 bases; unmatched junction bases: 6. Repertoires were generated with immunoSEQ multiplex PCR, while TCRdb's copy carries only in-frame clones and drops some. The sample holds about 160,000 clones; about 90% are singletons and the top ten take less than 0.75%. The chain carries TRBV6-2 or TRBV6-3 and TRBJ2-3, with 7 nucleotides matching TRBD1. The material sequenced was blood. The source of this sequence is a young woman in good health. CDR3 region: CASSPDRVPDTQYF. Written as DNA, the CDR3 is TGTGCCAGCAGTCCAGACAGGGTCCCAGATACGCAGTATTTT.